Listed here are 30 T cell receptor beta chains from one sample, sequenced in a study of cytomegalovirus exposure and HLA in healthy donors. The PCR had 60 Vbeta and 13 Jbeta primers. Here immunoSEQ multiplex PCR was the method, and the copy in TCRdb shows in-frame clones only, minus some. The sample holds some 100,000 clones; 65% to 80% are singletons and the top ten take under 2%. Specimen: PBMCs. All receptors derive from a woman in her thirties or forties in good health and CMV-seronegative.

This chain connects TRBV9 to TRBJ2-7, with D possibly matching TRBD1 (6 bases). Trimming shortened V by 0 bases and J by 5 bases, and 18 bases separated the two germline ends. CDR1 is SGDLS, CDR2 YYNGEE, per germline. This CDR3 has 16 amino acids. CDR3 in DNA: TGTGCCAGCAGCGTAGAGGCCCAGGGGTTTGGCCACGAGCAGTACTTC. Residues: CASSVEAQGFGHEQYF.

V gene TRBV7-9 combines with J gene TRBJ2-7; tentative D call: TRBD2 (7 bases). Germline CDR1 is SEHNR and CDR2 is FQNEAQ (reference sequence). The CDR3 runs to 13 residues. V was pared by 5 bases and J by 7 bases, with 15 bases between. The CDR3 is CASSHKGGGEQYF. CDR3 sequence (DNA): TGTGCCAGCAGCCATAAGGGGGGGGGTGAGCAGTACTTC.

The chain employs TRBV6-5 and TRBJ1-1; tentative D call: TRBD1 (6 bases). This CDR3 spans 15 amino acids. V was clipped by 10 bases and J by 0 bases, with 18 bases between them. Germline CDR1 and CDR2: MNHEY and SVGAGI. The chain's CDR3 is CATQRGYAMNTEAFF. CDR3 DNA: TGTGCCACCCAGAGGGGGTACGCCATGAACACTGAAGCTTTCTTT.

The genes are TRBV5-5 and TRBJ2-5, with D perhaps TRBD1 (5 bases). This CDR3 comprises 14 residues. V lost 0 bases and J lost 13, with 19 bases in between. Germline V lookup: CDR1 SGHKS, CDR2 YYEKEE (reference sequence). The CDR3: CASSLGQGVRSGYF. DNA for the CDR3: TGTGCCAGCAGCTTGGGTCAGGGTGTTAGATCTGGGTACTTC.

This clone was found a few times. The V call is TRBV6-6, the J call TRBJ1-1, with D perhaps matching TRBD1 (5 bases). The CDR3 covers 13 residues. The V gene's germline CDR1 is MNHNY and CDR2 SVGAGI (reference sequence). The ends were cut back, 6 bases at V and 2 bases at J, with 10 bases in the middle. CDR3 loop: CASSYDSNTEAFF. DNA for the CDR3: TGTGCCAGCAGCTATGACAGCAACACTGAAGCTTTCTTT.

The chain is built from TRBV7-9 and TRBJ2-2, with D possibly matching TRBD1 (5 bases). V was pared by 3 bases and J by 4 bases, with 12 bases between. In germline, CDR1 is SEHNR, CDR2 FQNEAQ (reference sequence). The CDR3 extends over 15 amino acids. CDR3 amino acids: CASSFNRSFTGELFF. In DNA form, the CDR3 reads TGTGCCAGCAGCTTTAACAGGTCGTTCACCGGGGAGCTGTTTTTT.

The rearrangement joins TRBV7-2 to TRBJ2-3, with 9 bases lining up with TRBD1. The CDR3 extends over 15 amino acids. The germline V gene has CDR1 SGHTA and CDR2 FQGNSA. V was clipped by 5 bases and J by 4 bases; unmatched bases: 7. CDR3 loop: CASSPGQGGADTQYF. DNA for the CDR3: TGTGCCAGCAGCCCGGGACAGGGTGGCGCAGATACGCAGTATTTT.

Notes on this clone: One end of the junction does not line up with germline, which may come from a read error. The CDR3 region has the DNA TGTTCCAGCAGCTTAGGATCCGGGACAGGGTCCTTC. It is translated as CSSSLGSGTGSF. This sequence joins TRBV7-9 and TRBJ2-7; 9 nucleotides agree with TRBD1. Germline CDR1 reads SEHNR; CDR2 reads FQNEAQ (reference sequence). The CDR3 sequence is 12 residues long.

The CDR3 sequence is CASSQEAGVNTEAFF. The CDR3 nucleotides are TGCGCCAGCAGCCAAGAGGCGGGCGTAAACACTGAAGCTTTCTTT. The rearrangement uses TRBV4-3 and TRBJ1-1; D gene ambiguous. Trimming took off 0 bases at V and 2 bases at J, with 10 bases between the two ends. Germline values: CDR1 LGHNA, CDR2 YSLEER. This CDR3 is 15 amino acids long.

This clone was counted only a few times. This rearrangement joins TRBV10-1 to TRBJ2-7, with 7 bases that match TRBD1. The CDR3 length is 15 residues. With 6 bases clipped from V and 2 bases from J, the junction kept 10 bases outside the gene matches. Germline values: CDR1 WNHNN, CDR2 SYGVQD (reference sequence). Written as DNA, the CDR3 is TGCGCCAGCAGCGGAATCCGGGACAGCCCCTACGAGCAGTACTTC. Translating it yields CASSGIRDSPYEQYF.

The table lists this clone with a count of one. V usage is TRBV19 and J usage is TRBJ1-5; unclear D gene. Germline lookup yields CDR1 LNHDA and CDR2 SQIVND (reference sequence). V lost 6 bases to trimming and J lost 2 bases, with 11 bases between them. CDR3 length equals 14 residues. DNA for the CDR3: TGTGCCAGTAGCGACGCGGGCCGCAATCAGCCCCAGCATTTT. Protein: CASSDAGRNQPQHF. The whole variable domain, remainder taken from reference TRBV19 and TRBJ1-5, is DGGITQSPKYLFRKEGQNVTLSCEQNLNHDAMYWYRQDPGQGLRLIYYSQIVNDFQKGDIAEGYSVSREKKESFPLTVTSAQKNPTAFYLCASSDAGRNQPQHFGDGTRLSIL.

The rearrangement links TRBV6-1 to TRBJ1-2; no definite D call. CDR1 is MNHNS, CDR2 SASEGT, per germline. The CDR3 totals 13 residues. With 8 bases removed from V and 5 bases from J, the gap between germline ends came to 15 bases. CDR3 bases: TGTGCCAGCGCATATGAGCTGAGTTATGGCTACACCTTC. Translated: CASAYELSYGYTF.

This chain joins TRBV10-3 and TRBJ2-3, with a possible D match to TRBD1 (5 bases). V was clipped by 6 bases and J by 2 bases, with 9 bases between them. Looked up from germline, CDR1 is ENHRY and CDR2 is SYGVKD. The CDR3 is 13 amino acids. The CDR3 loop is CAIRTVSTDTQYF. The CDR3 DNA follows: TGTGCCATCAGGACAGTTTCCACAGATACGCAGTATTTT.

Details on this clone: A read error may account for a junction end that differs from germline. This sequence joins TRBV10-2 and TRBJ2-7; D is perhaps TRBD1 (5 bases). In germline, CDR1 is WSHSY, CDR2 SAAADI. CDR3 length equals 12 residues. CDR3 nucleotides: TGCGCCAGCAGGACAGACCACTACGAGCAGTCCTTC. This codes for CASRTDHYEQSF.

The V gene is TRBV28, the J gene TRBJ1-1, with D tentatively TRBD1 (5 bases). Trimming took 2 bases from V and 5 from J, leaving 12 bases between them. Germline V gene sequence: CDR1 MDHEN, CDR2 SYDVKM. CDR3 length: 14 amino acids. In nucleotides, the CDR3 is TGTGCCAGCAGTTTACAGGGAGGGAGAACTGAAGCTTTCTTT. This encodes CASSLQGGRTEAFF.

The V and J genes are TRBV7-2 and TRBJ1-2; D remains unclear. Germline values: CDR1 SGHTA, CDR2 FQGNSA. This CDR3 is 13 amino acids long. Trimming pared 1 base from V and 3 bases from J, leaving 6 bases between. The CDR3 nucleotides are TGTGCCAGCAGCTTAGAAGTAGACTATGGCTACACCTTC. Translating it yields CASSLEVDYGYTF.

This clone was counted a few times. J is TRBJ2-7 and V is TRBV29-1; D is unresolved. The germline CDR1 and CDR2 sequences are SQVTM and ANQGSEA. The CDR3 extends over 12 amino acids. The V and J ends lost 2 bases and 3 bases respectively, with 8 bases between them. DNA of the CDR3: TGCAGCGTTGAACTAACTGACTACGAGCAGTACTTC. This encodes CSVELTDYEQYF.

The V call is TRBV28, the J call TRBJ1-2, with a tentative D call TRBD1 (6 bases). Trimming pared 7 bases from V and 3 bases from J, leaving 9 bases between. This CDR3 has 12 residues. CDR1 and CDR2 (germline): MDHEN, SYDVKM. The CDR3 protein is CASTGTHYGYTF. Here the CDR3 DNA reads TGTGCCAGCACCGGGACACACTATGGCTACACCTTC.

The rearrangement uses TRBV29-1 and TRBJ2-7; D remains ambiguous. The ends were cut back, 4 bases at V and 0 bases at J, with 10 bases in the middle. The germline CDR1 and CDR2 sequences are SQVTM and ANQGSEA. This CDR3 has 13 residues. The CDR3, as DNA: TGCAGCGTTGTGACTGACCTCTCCTACGAGCAGTACTTC. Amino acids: CSVVTDLSYEQYF.

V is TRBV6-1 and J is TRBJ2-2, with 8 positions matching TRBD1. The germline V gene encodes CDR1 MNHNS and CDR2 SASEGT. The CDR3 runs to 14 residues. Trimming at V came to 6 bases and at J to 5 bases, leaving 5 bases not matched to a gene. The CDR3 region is CASRETGETGELFF. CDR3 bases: TGTGCCAGCAGGGAGACAGGGGAAACCGGGGAGCTGTTTTTT.

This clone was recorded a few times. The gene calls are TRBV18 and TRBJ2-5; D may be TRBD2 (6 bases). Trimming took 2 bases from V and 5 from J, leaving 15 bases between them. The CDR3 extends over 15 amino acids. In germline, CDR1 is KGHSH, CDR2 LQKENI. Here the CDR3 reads CASSPITSSVETQYF. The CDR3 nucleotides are TGTGCCAGCTCACCAATAACTAGCTCTGTGGAGACCCAGTACTTC. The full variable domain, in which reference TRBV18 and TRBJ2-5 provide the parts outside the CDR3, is NAGVMQNPRHLVRRRGQEARLRCSPMKGHSHVYWYRQLPEEGLKFMVYLQKENIIDESGMPKERFSAEFPKEGPSILRIQQVVRGDSAAYFCASSPITSSVETQYFGPGTRLLVL.

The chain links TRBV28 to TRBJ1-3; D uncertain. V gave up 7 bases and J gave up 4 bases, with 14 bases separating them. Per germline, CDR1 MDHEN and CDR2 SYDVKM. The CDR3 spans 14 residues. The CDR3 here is CASMFLGVGNTIYF. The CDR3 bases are TGTGCCAGCATGTTTCTCGGGGTCGGAAACACCATATATTTT.

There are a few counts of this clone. This CDR3 reads CSVQRPGSYNEQFF. CDR3 DNA sequence: TGCAGCGTACAGCGGCCTGGCTCCTACAATGAGCAGTTCTTC. The chain has TRBV29-1 and TRBJ2-1; possibly TRBD2 for D (5 bases). Trimming stripped 6 bases from V and 0 bases from J, with 12 bases between. This CDR3 comprises 14 residues. Germline values: CDR1 SQVTM, CDR2 ANQGSEA.

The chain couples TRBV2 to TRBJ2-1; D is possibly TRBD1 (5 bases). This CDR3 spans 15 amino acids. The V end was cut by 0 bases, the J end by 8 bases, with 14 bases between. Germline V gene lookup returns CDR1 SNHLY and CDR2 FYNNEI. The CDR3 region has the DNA TGTGCCAGCAGTGAAGCGCTTTCAGGGTGGTATGAGCAGTTCTTC. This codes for CASSEALSGWYEQFF.

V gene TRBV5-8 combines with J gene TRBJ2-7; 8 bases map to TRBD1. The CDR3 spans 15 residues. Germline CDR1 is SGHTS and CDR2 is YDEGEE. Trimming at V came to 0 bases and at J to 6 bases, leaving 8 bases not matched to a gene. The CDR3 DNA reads TGTGCCAGCAGCTTGGACGGGACAGGCGCTGCCGAGCAGTACTTC. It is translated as CASSLDGTGAAEQYF.

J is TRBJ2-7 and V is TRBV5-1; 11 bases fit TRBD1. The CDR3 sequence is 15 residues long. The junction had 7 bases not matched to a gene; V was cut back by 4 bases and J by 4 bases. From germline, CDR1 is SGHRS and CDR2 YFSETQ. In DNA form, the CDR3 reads TGCGCCAGCAGCCAAGGACAGGGGGCGATTTACGAGCAGTACTTC. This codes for CASSQGQGAIYEQYF.

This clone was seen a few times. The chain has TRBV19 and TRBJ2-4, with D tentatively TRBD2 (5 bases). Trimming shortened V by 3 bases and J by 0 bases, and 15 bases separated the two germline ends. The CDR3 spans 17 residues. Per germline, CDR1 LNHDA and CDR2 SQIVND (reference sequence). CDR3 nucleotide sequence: TGTGCCAGTAGTATTCCCCCCGGGGAGTTAGCCAAAAACATTCAGTACTTC. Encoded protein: CASSIPPGELAKNIQYF.

This CDR3 is CASSYGQGSYEQYF. The CDR3 DNA reads as TGTGCCAGCAGTTACGGACAGGGCTCCTACGAGCAGTACTTC. This rearrangement joins TRBV27 to TRBJ2-7; 8 bases match TRBD1. Losses at the gene ends were 4 bases for V and 0 bases for J; bases not matched to a gene: 2. The germline V gene has CDR1 MNHEY and CDR2 SMNVEV (reference sequence). The CDR3 runs 14 residues.

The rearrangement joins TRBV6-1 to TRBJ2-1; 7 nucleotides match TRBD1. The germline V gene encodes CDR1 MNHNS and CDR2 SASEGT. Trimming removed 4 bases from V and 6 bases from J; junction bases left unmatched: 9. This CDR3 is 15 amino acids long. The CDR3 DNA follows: TGTGCCAGCAGTGTATACACCGGGACAGCCAATGAGCAGTTCTTC. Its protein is CASSVYTGTANEQFF.

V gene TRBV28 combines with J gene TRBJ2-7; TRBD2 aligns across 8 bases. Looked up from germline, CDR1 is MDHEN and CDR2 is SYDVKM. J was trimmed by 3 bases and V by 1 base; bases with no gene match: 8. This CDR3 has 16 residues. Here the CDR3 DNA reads TGTGCCAGCAGTTTATTGGTGGGACTAGATAGCTACGAGCAGTACTTC. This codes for CASSLLVGLDSYEQYF.